The present T cell receptor (beta chain) was sequenced within a study of T cell responses to AZD1222 COVID-19 vaccine. Assay: immunoSEQ multiplex PCR; the TCRdb copy retains only in-frame clones and omits some. Here the sample spans 150,000 to 200,000 clones, about 86% being singletons. Between the trimmed V and J ends, which lost 8 bases and 6 bases, there was a span of 13 bases. CDR3 length: 12 residues. In the case of this clone: Its antigen is not identified.

Analysis merged second doses at about 4 or about 12 weeks. Study results and limitations: The breadth and depth of Spike-specific TCRs increased once two AZD1222 doses had been given. At 160-218 and 743-854, vaccine-associated CD4 TCRs were dominant, and they spanned spike. It should be noted that donors were predominantly white British and more often female, and clonal diversity was possibly underestimated.

The source of this sequence is an adult who received the AZD1222 COVID-19 vaccine. The V call is TRBV12-3 or TRBV12-4, the J call TRBJ1-1, with a possible D match to TRBD1 (6 bases). This material consisted of peripheral blood, taken 28 days after the second AZD1222 dose. The CDR3 coding sequence is TGTGCCAGCTCTAGGGGGTCCGCTGAAGCTTTCTTT. This gives the protein CASSRGSAEAFF.